The 27 T cell receptor beta chains in this list originate from one sample, sequenced in a study of OX40 agonist ivuxolimab in advanced cancers. Some clones are missing from TCRdb's copy, which holds only in-frame ones; the method was immunoSEQ multiplex PCR. The table lists over 75,000 clones, 92% of them singletons. Sequenced here: CD4+ or CD8+ T cells sorted from blood, sampled in a trial of the OX40 agonist ivuxolimab. The receptors stem from an adult with an advanced solid tumor such as melanoma, head and neck, liver or kidney cancer.

This chain connects TRBV27 to TRBJ2-7; TRBD2 matches 13 bases. In germline, CDR1 is MNHEY, CDR2 SMNVEV (reference sequence). After removal of 5 bases from V and 0 bases from J, the junction contained 16 bases not matched to a gene. This CDR3 is built from 20 residues. This chain's CDR3 is CASSPLARTSGSAFSYEQYF. The CDR3 bases are TGTGCCAGCAGTCCCCTCGCCAGGACTAGCGGGAGCGCTTTCTCCTACGAGCAGTACTTC.

This clone was seen once. This chain links TRBV2 with TRBJ1-2; TRBD1 might be the D (6 bases). The CDR3 has 15 amino acids. Deletions cut 5 bases from V and 6 bases from J, with 19 bases between. Germline CDR1 is SNHLY and CDR2 is FYNNEI. This CDR3 is CASSSGHGASNGYTF. The CDR3 nucleotides read TGTGCCAGCAGTTCGGGACATGGGGCATCGAATGGCTACACCTTC. Drawing the rest from reference TRBV2 and TRBJ1-2, the complete variable domain is EPEVTQTPSHQVTQMGQEVILRCVPISNHLYFYWYRQILGQKVEFLVSFYNNEISEKSEIFDDQFSVERPDGSNFTLKIRSTKLEDSAMYFCASSSGHGASNGYTFGSGTRLTVV.

This clone has only one observation. V is TRBV19 and J is TRBJ1-1; D possibly corresponds to TRBD1 (6 bases). With 7 bases removed from V and 2 bases from J, the gap between germline ends came to 14 bases. CDR3 length: 14 amino acids. CDR1 is LNHDA, CDR2 SQIVND, per germline (reference sequence). CDR3 in amino acids: CASITGTGNTEAFF. The CDR3 DNA reads as TGTGCCAGTATCACAGGGACGGGTAACACTGAAGCTTTCTTT.

This clone was detected only once. The chain uses TRBV29-1 and TRBJ1-2, with 7 bases aligning to TRBD1. CDR3 length: 17 residues. V lost 3 bases and J lost 0; bases outside the gene matches: 13. Germline CDR1 is SQVTM and CDR2 is ANQGSEA. The CDR3 loop reads CSVDETGQPAANYGYTF. DNA of the CDR3: TGCAGCGTTGATGAAACGGGACAGCCAGCGGCTAACTATGGCTACACCTTC.

V and J are TRBV27 and TRBJ2-3; no firm D call. Germline lookup yields CDR1 MNHEY and CDR2 SMNVEV (reference sequence). Trimming pared 9 bases from V and 0 bases from J, leaving 13 bases between. This CDR3 has 14 amino acids. Here the CDR3 reads CASVRQSSTDTQYF. DNA for the CDR3: TGTGCCAGTGTGAGGCAGTCGAGCACAGATACGCAGTATTTT.

The rearrangement uses TRBV2 and TRBJ2-7; D possibly corresponds to TRBD1 (5 bases). CDR1 SNHLY and CDR2 FYNNEI come from the germline V gene. V dropped 5 bases and J dropped 3 bases, with 14 bases sitting between them. This CDR3 region has 14 residues. The DNA of the CDR3 is TGTGCCAGCAGTCAACAGGTTACGGTCTACGAGCAGTACTTC. It yields the protein CASSQQVTVYEQYF.

This chain joins TRBV9 and TRBJ2-3; D is unclear. Germline V gene data show CDR1 as SGDLS and CDR2 as YYNGEE. Trimming pared 0 bases from V and 3 bases from J, leaving 11 bases between. The CDR3 loop spans 15 amino acids. The DNA for the CDR3 is TGTGCCAGCAGCGTAGGTCCACAGAGAACAGATACGCAGTATTTT. Translation gives CASSVGPQRTDTQYF.

The V gene is TRBV7-2, the J gene TRBJ2-7; D gene unclear. Deletions cut 1 base from V and 3 bases from J, with 13 bases between. This CDR3 is 15 amino acids long. Germline V gene sequence: CDR1 SGHTA, CDR2 FQGNSA. CDR3 coding DNA: TGTGCCAGCAGCTTAGGGACCCTTCCAAGCTACGAGCAGTACTTC. This codes for CASSLGTLPSYEQYF.

The genes are TRBV6-1 and TRBJ1-2; D call uncertain. Germline V lookup: CDR1 MNHNS, CDR2 SASEGT. The CDR3 consists of 13 residues. The V and J ends lost 1 base and 6 bases respectively, with 9 bases between them. CDR3 protein: CASSEVRGHGYTF. The CDR3, as DNA: TGTGCCAGCAGTGAAGTGCGAGGGCATGGCTACACCTTC.

The sample holds a few counts of this clone. This sequence joins TRBV5-1 and TRBJ2-3, with 7 positions matching TRBD1. The germline V gene has CDR1 SGHRS and CDR2 YFSETQ. This CDR3 is 14 amino acids long. After removal of 4 bases from V and 2 bases from J, the junction contained 4 bases not matched to a gene. CDR3 region: CASSPGQYTDTQYF. As DNA, the CDR3 is TGCGCCAGCAGCCCGGGACAGTACACAGATACGCAGTATTTT.

The rearrangement uses TRBV19 and TRBJ2-3; D is unresolved. The germline V gene encodes CDR1 LNHDA and CDR2 SQIVND (reference sequence). V gave up 4 bases and J gave up 7 bases, with 12 bases separating them. CDR3 length equals 13 residues. CDR3 loop: CASSTLDGNTQYF. CDR3 bases: TGTGCCAGTAGTACCCTGGACGGAAATACGCAGTATTTT.

The rearrangement uses TRBV6-4 and TRBJ2-7; TRBD1 agrees at 8 bases. With V trimmed by 4 bases and J by 2 bases, 4 bases remained unmatched. CDR3 length: 14 residues. The V gene's germline CDR1 is MRHNA and CDR2 SNTAGT. CDR3 DNA sequence: TGTGCCAGCAGTGTCGGGACAGGTCCCTACGAGCAGTACTTC. Its translation: CASSVGTGPYEQYF.

The chain has TRBV14 and TRBJ2-3, with D possibly being TRBD1 (5 bases). The CDR3 covers 14 residues. Germline V gene data show CDR1 as SGHDN and CDR2 as FVKESK. The V end lost 4 bases, the J end lost 1 base, and 9 bases lay between the germline ends. CDR3 sequence reads: CASSPWTRTDTQYF. For the CDR3, the DNA is TGTGCCAGCAGCCCCTGGACACGCACAGATACGCAGTATTTT.

This rearrangement joins TRBV7-9 to TRBJ2-7; 11 bases are a match to TRBD2. The J segment lost 3 bases and the V segment lost 2 bases, leaving 0 bases of the junction unmatched. Germline lookup yields CDR1 SEHNR and CDR2 FQNEAQ (reference sequence). CDR3 length: 14 amino acids. The CDR3 DNA follows: TGTGCCAGCAGCTTAACTAGCGGGGGCTACGAGCAGTACTTC. Residues: CASSLTSGGYEQYF.

This chain links TRBV18 with TRBJ2-3; no definite D call. The V and J ends lost 2 bases and 6 bases respectively, with 15 bases between them. The CDR3 contains 15 residues. Germline V lookup: CDR1 KGHSH, CDR2 LQKENI. The CDR3 here is CASSPRTHSGDTQYF. CDR3 coding DNA: TGTGCCAGCTCACCAAGGACCCATTCCGGGGATACGCAGTATTTT.

V gene TRBV18 combines with J gene TRBJ2-1, with TRBD1 matching over 8 bases. Germline CDR1 reads KGHSH; CDR2 reads LQKENI. The CDR3 is 13 residues long. V lost 3 bases, J lost 10 bases, and 5 bases stayed unmatched. CDR3 region: CASSPDRAIEQFF. The DNA of the CDR3 is TGTGCCAGCTCACCGGACAGGGCTATCGAGCAGTTCTTC.

The chain has TRBV5-6 and TRBJ1-6; no firm D call. The CDR3 is 14 residues long. V dropped 1 base and J dropped 5 bases, with 7 bases sitting between them. The germline V gene has CDR1 SGHDT and CDR2 YYEEEE. CDR3 coding DNA: TGTGCCAGCAGCTTGAGCCGGAATAATTCACCCCTCCACTTT. Amino acid sequence: CASSLSRNNSPLHF.

The J gene is TRBJ2-5, the V gene TRBV7-6; 10 bases line up with TRBD1. The germline CDR1 and CDR2 sequences are SGHVS and FNYEAQ. This CDR3 contains 16 residues. V trimming: 4 bases; J trimming: 7 bases; junction bases outside the gene matches: 12. CDR3: CASSSTGTGARVTQYF. The CDR3, as DNA: TGTGCCAGCAGCTCCACCGGGACAGGGGCACGGGTGACCCAGTACTTC. The full variable domain, completed using reference TRBV7-6 and TRBJ2-5, is GAGVSQSPRYKVTKRGQDVALRCDPISGHVSLYWYRQALGQGPEFLTYFNYEAQQDKSGLPNDRFSAERPEGSISTLTIQRTEQRDSAMYRCASSSTGTGARVTQYFGPGTRLLVL.

This chain uses TRBV7-8 with TRBJ2-1; D unclear. The CDR3 consists of 12 residues. The germline V gene has CDR1 SGHVS and CDR2 FQNEAQ. The V gene lost 5 bases and the J gene lost 3 bases, with 5 bases spanning the gap. DNA of the CDR3: TGTGCCAGCAGCCATAACTACAATGAGCAGTTCTTC. Its protein is CASSHNYNEQFF. The whole variable domain, remainder taken from reference TRBV7-8 and TRBJ2-1, is GAGVSQSPRYKVAKRGQDVALRCDPISGHVSLFWYQQALGQGPEFLTYFQNEAQLDKSGLPSDRFFAERPEGSVSTLKIQRTQQEDSAVYLCASSHNYNEQFFGPGTRLTVL.

The J gene is TRBJ2-3, the V gene TRBV18; no reliable D call. Deletions cut 2 bases from V and 0 bases from J, with 6 bases between. From germline, CDR1 is KGHSH and CDR2 LQKENI. The CDR3 consists of 14 residues. Here the CDR3 reads CASSPYGSTDTQYF. The CDR3, as DNA: TGTGCCAGCTCACCATACGGGAGCACAGATACGCAGTATTTT.

This rearrangement joins TRBV10-1 to TRBJ2-5, with TRBD1 identical over 7 bases. Germline V CDR1 and CDR2: WNHNN, SYGVQD (reference sequence). The CDR3 runs to 15 residues. V dropped 4 bases and J dropped 5; count of bases not matched to a gene: 10. This CDR3 reads CASSGGQAARETQYF. The CDR3 nucleotides read TGCGCCAGCAGTGGAGGACAGGCCGCGCGGGAGACCCAGTACTTC.

The J gene is TRBJ2-7, the V gene TRBV7-9, with 7 nucleotides matching TRBD1. Germline values: CDR1 SEHNR, CDR2 FQNEAQ (reference sequence). Trimming removed 5 bases from V and 3 bases from J; junction bases left unmatched: 7. This CDR3 contains 14 residues. The chain's CDR3 is CASSLGTAVYEQYF. Written as DNA, the CDR3 is TGTGCCAGCAGCCTCGGGACAGCAGTCTACGAGCAGTACTTC.

The chain employs TRBV15 and TRBJ1-5; possible D gene TRBD1, 5 bases. The length of the CDR3 is 15 residues. CDR1 LNHNV and CDR2 YYDKDF come from the germline V gene (reference sequence). V was trimmed by 5 bases and J by 4 bases, leaving 15 bases between them. In DNA, the CDR3 is TGTGCCACCAGCGGACCAGGGAGGGGAAATCAGCCCCAGCATTTT. This codes for CATSGPGRGNQPQHF.

The gene calls are TRBV28 and TRBJ2-2; 11 bases are a match to TRBD2. The CDR3 runs to 15 residues. V lost 5 bases to trimming and J lost 2 bases; unmatched junction nucleotides: 1. Per germline, CDR1 MDHEN and CDR2 SYDVKM. The CDR3, as DNA: TGTGCCAGCAGTCGACTAGCGGGAAACACCGGGGAGCTGTTTTTT. It is translated as CASSRLAGNTGELFF.

The chain employs TRBV6-4 and TRBJ2-7; no clear D gene. The CDR3 has 13 amino acids. The V gene lost 4 bases and the J gene lost 1 base, with 8 bases spanning the gap. The germline V gene encodes CDR1 MRHNA and CDR2 SNTAGT. CDR3: CASSGQESYEQYF. The CDR3 DNA sequence: TGTGCCAGCAGTGGTCAGGAATCCTACGAGCAGTACTTC.

This chain uses TRBV2 with TRBJ2-2; the D gene is possibly TRBD2 (6 bases). Per the germline V gene, CDR1 is SNHLY and CDR2 is FYNNEI. The V and J ends lost 6 bases and 5 bases respectively, with 16 bases between them. The CDR3 runs 15 residues. The CDR3 DNA reads as TGTGCCAGCAGCCCACCTGGGGGGAGGACCGGGGAGCTGTTTTTT. Protein: CASSPPGGRTGELFF.

This clone was counted a few times. The chain recombines TRBV6-1 with TRBJ2-7; TRBD1 matches at 9 bases. This CDR3 contains 15 residues. The germline V gene has CDR1 MNHNS and CDR2 SASEGT. V was pared by 0 bases and J by 7 bases, with 7 bases of the junction left unmatched. DNA for the CDR3: TGTGCCAGCAGTGAAGCGGGACAGGGAAGTTATGAGCAGTACTTC. Protein: CASSEAGQGSYEQYF.